The entry that follows covers one TCR beta chain sequence. The data were obtained in a study of blood T cell repertoires in COVID-19. Some clones are missing from TCRdb's copy, which holds only in-frame ones; the method was immunoSEQ multiplex PCR. The sample gives about 210,000 clones, around 80% of which show up once; roughly 12% is in the top ten. CDR3 length: 14 residues. Germline V gene sequence: CDR1 SNHLY, CDR2 FYNNEI. V shed 3 bases and J shed 0 bases, with 6 bases lying between them. This receptor was obtained from a woman between 40 and 50 years old with acute or convalescent COVID-19. The V and J genes are TRBV2 and TRBJ2-1; a weak D match, TRBD2 (5 bases). The specimen was peripheral blood. CDR3 sequence: CASSERVSYNEQFF. For the CDR3, the DNA is TGTGCCAGCAGTGAGAGGGTCTCCTACAATGAGCAGTTCTTC.